The 22 T cell receptor beta chains below were found in one sample sequenced in a study of cytomegalovirus exposure and HLA in healthy donors. Amplification used 60 Vbeta primers and 13 Jbeta primers. The repertoire was sequenced with immunoSEQ multiplex PCR; TCRdb's copy has only in-frame clones and lacks some. The sample includes tens of thousands of clones, around three quarters of them seen just once. The specimen was PBMCs. Receptors originate from a man in his fifties or sixties in good health and CMV-seronegative.

The chain combines TRBV2 with TRBJ2-1; TRBD2 matches at 9 bases. The CDR3 runs to 15 residues. CDR1 and CDR2 from the germline V gene are SNHLY and FYNNEI. With V trimmed by 4 bases and J by 2 bases, 3 bases remained unmatched. CDR3 region: CASSAGGGAYNEQFF. The DNA for the CDR3 is TGTGCCAGCAGTGCGGGCGGGGGGGCCTACAATGAGCAGTTCTTC.

In this sample, this clone turned up a few times. The chain is built from TRBV7-9 and TRBJ2-3; D perhaps matches TRBD2 (5 bases). V was pared by 7 bases and J by 0 bases, with 17 bases between. This CDR3 is 16 amino acids long. Germline CDR1 reads SEHNR; CDR2 reads FQNEAQ (reference sequence). The CDR3: CASTSWVGGSTDTQYF. In DNA, the CDR3 is TGTGCCAGCACCTCTTGGGTCGGCGGGAGCACAGATACGCAGTATTTT.

The gene calls are TRBV5-1 and TRBJ2-7; a possible D gene is TRBD1 (5 bases). Germline CDR1 and CDR2: SGHRS and YFSETQ. The CDR3 extends over 13 amino acids. V was clipped by 0 bases and J by 6 bases, with 10 bases between them. The CDR3 loop is CASSLEGVGEQYF. The CDR3 bases are TGCGCCAGCAGCTTGGAAGGGGTTGGCGAGCAGTACTTC. Full variable domain (missing parts from reference TRBV5-1 and TRBJ2-7): KAGVTQTPRYLIKTRGQQVTLSCSPISGHRSVSWYQQTPGQGLQFLFEYFSETQRNKGNFPGRFSGRQFSNSRSEMNVSTLELGDSALYLCASSLEGVGEQYFGPGTRLTVT.

This rearrangement joins TRBV5-1 to TRBJ1-2; 10 bases align to TRBD1. The V gene's germline CDR1 is SGHRS and CDR2 YFSETQ. After removal of 3 bases from V and 7 bases from J, the junction contained 18 bases not matched to a gene. The CDR3 is 18 residues long. In DNA, the CDR3 is TGCGCCAGCAGCTCGAATCGACAGGGGGCAGGGGAAGGTAGTGGCTACACCTTC. This translates into CASSSNRQGAGEGSGYTF.

The chain uses TRBV18 and TRBJ2-7; 7 bases are a match to TRBD1. V lost 5 bases and J lost 5; bases outside the gene matches: 9. Germline CDR1 reads KGHSH; CDR2 reads LQKENI. This CDR3 spans 14 amino acids. The CDR3 protein is CASSTRQGEHEQYF. CDR3 nucleotides: TGTGCCAGCTCAACCCGACAGGGAGAACACGAGCAGTACTTC.

This rearrangement joins TRBV30 to TRBJ2-5, with D possibly matching TRBD2 (6 bases). The CDR3 is made up of 11 amino acids. CDR1 is GTSNPN, CDR2 SVGIG, per germline (reference sequence). The V and J ends lost 2 bases and 11 bases respectively, with 12 bases between them. CDR3 nucleotides: TGTGCCTGGAGTCGGGTTCGGGAGCAGTACTTC. Encoded protein: CAWSRVREQYF.

The J gene is TRBJ2-5, the V gene TRBV28; D is unclear. Germline V gives CDR1 MDHEN, CDR2 SYDVKM. V gave up 3 bases and J gave up 2 bases, with 7 bases separating them. The CDR3 extends over 13 amino acids. CDR3: CASSFYSQETQYF. In DNA, the CDR3 is TGTGCCAGCAGTTTTTACTCGCAAGAGACCCAGTACTTC. Full variable domain (missing parts from reference TRBV28 and TRBJ2-5): DVKVTQSSRYLVKRTGEKVFLECVQDMDHENMFWYRQDPGLGLRLIYFSYDVKMKEKGDIPEGYSVSREKKERFSLILESASTNQTSMYLCASSFYSQETQYFGPGTRLLVL.

V usage is TRBV27 and J usage is TRBJ2-2, with 10 bases fitting TRBD2. Per germline, CDR1 MNHEY and CDR2 SMNVEV (reference sequence). The CDR3 is made up of 15 amino acids. V was clipped by 8 bases and J by 6 bases; unmatched bases: 9. The CDR3 loop is CASRRAGGPSGELFF. The CDR3, as DNA: TGTGCCAGCCGGCGAGCGGGAGGGCCATCCGGGGAGCTGTTTTTT.

V usage is TRBV29-1 and J usage is TRBJ2-1; perhaps TRBD1 as D (5 bases). The CDR3 covers 12 residues. In germline, CDR1 is SQVTM, CDR2 ANQGSEA. Trimming pared 3 bases from V and 6 bases from J, leaving 9 bases between. The CDR3 DNA reads as TGCAGCGTTGACGGCCAGGGCAATGAGCAGTTCTTC. It translates to CSVDGQGNEQFF.

The chain carries TRBV6-6 and TRBJ1-4; 11 positions agree with TRBD1. Per the germline V gene, CDR1 is MNHNY and CDR2 is SVGAGI (reference sequence). This CDR3 comprises 14 residues. V lost 8 bases and J lost 6; bases outside the gene matches: 5. CDR3 region: CASHPGQGDEKLFF. In nucleotides, the CDR3 is TGTGCCAGCCACCCGGGACAGGGGGATGAAAAACTGTTTTTT.

This clone occurred once. This chain connects TRBV25-1 to TRBJ1-1; no firm D call. Germline-derived CDR1 and CDR2 are MGHDK and SYGVNS. The CDR3 is 12 residues long. Deletions cut 5 bases from V and 0 bases from J, with 4 bases between. The CDR3 is CASSRVNTEAFF. The CDR3 nucleotides read TGTGCCAGCAGTCGGGTGAACACTGAAGCTTTCTTT.

This chain connects TRBV10-3 to TRBJ1-1; TRBD1 might be the D (5 bases). Trimming took off 6 bases at V and 8 bases at J, with 10 bases between the two ends. The CDR3 is 11 amino acids. In germline, CDR1 is ENHRY, CDR2 SYGVKD. DNA of the CDR3: TGTGCCATCAGCCAGGGAAAAGAAGCTTTCTTT. Translated: CAISQGKEAFF.

The gene calls are TRBV18 and TRBJ2-7; tentatively, D is TRBD1 (5 bases). This CDR3 region has 12 residues. Germline V gene data show CDR1 as KGHSH and CDR2 as LQKENI. Trimming removed 5 bases from V and 4 bases from J, with 9 bases in between. The CDR3 sequence: CASSTTGYEQYF. CDR3 bases: TGTGCCAGCTCAACTACAGGTTACGAGCAGTACTTC.

This rearrangement joins TRBV21-1 to TRBJ2-1; the table's TRBD1 call for D was not verified on the DNA. TRBV21-1 is assigned pseudogene status. This CDR3 has 18 residues. The CDR3 DNA reads TGTGCCAGCACCCTAAGGGCCCAGGGGGGTATCTCCTACAATGAGCAGTTCTTC. Its translation is CASTLRAQGGISYNEQFF.

The chain combines TRBV10-2 with TRBJ1-1; D uncertain. The CDR3 has 13 residues. In germline, CDR1 is WSHSY, CDR2 SAAADI. V lost 3 bases to trimming and J lost 4 bases, with 9 bases between them. CDR3 sequence reads: CASSEEFRTEAFF. CDR3 DNA sequence: TGCGCCAGCAGTGAAGAGTTTCGCACTGAAGCTTTCTTT.

The chain combines TRBV5-1 with TRBJ2-7; 10 bases are shared with TRBD1. This CDR3 is 15 amino acids long. With V trimmed by 5 bases and J by 1 base, 6 bases remained unmatched. In germline, CDR1 is SGHRS, CDR2 YFSETQ. CDR3 DNA sequence: TGCGCCAGCAGTTTACCGGGACAGGGGTCCTACGAGCAGTACTTC. Translated, it gives CASSLPGQGSYEQYF.

This clone was found once. The chain carries TRBV4-3 and TRBJ1-2; 8 bases are a match to TRBD1. This CDR3 spans 14 amino acids. Unmatched junction bases numbered 4, after V lost 5 bases and J lost 2 bases. Germline V gene lookup returns CDR1 LGHNA and CDR2 YSLEER. This chain's CDR3 is CASSERDRNYGYTF. The CDR3 DNA sequence: TGCGCCAGCAGCGAGCGGGACAGGAACTATGGCTACACCTTC.

The chain employs TRBV6-1 and TRBJ2-7, with 8 bases identical to TRBD1. CDR1 is MNHNS, CDR2 SASEGT, per germline. Trimming at V came to 6 bases and at J to 4 bases, leaving 8 bases not matched to a gene. This CDR3 comprises 14 residues. The CDR3 DNA follows: TGTGCCAGCAGCACAGGGGGAGGATTGTACGAGCAGTACTTC. It yields the protein CASSTGGGLYEQYF.

This clone was found once. The V call is TRBV14, the J call TRBJ2-3, with 10 bases that match TRBD1. The ends lost 2 bases at V and 2 bases at J; junction bases unmatched: 7. Germline lookup yields CDR1 SGHDN and CDR2 FVKESK. CDR3 length: 17 amino acids. CDR3 DNA sequence: TGTGCCAGCAGCCAAAGGTTCGGGACAGGGGCCACAGATACGCAGTATTTT. Translation: CASSQRFGTGATDTQYF.

The V gene is TRBV7-8, the J gene TRBJ2-7, with 9 bases aligning to TRBD2. This CDR3 is 13 amino acids long. V dropped 8 bases and J dropped 6; count of bases not matched to a gene: 8. Per germline, CDR1 SGHVS and CDR2 FQNEAQ. Here the CDR3 reads CASGHAGGVEQYF. CDR3 sequence (DNA): TGTGCCAGCGGTCACGCGGGAGGGGTCGAGCAGTACTTC.

This clone was found a few times. This chain uses TRBV7-9 with TRBJ2-1, with a tentative D call TRBD1 (6 bases). The germline V and J ends were trimmed by 5 bases and 4 bases, with 9 bases remaining between them. CDR1 is SEHNR and CDR2 is FQNEAQ in the germline V gene (reference sequence). The CDR3 is made up of 13 amino acids. CDR3 region: CASSRQEYNEQFF. CDR3 DNA sequence: TGTGCCAGCAGCCGACAGGAATACAATGAGCAGTTCTTC.

V usage is TRBV19 and J usage is TRBJ1-1, with no clear D. The CDR3 has 14 amino acids. CDR1 and CDR2 (germline): LNHDA, SQIVND (reference sequence). V was shortened by 3 bases and J by 6 bases, with 14 bases between the two germline ends. CDR3 in amino acids: CASSIGTVRAEAFF. The CDR3, as DNA: TGTGCCAGTAGTATTGGCACCGTGAGGGCTGAAGCTTTCTTT.